Listed here are 21 T cell receptor beta chains from one sample, sequenced in a study of T cell repertoires in cytomegalovirus infection. No cognate antigen is known for these TCRs. TCRdb reprocessed the reads via MiXCR and lists one record per CDR3 protein. This table holds approximately 1,000,000 distinct CDR3 sequences, roughly 30% found once. Material: cultured CD8+ T cells from PBMCs, obtained from culture after CMV antigen stimulation. These receptors originate from a human donor in good health (CMV status not recorded). Some clones in this sample may be carry-over from other donors' samples.

The rearrangement uses TRBV10-3 and TRBJ2-1, with TRBD2 as a possible D gene (6 bases). Between the trimmed V and J ends, which lost 11 bases and 5 bases, there was a span of 13 bases. The CDR3 is made up of 12 amino acids. Germline lookup yields CDR1 ENHRY and CDR2 SYGVKD. The CDR3 reads CAFRDWNNEQFF. The CDR3 DNA follows: TGTGCCTTCCGGGACTGGAACAATGAGCAGTTCTTC.

Notes on this clonotype: The junction shows a germline mismatch at one end, possibly a read error. V usage is TRBV7-8 and J usage is TRBJ2-7; possibly TRBD2 for D (5 bases). Germline CDR1 SGHVS, CDR2 FQNEAQ. This CDR3 comprises 13 residues. As DNA, the CDR3 is TGTGCCAGCAGCTTAGCACGGGGTCGAGAGCGGTACTTC. Protein: CASSLARGRERYF.

This clonotype was detected once. The chain links TRBV23-1 to TRBJ2-5; D gene uncertain. TRBV23-1 is identified as an open reading frame with a role that is uncertain. V was trimmed by 0 bases and J by 5 bases, leaving 16 bases between them. The CDR3 sequence is 16 residues long. The CDR3: CASSQSPPNALETQYF. The CDR3 DNA reads as TGCGCCAGCAGTCAATCGCCCCCCAATGCTTTGGAGACCCAGTACTTC.

There are a few counts of this clonotype. The rearrangement uses TRBV4-1 and TRBJ2-2; D call uncertain. The CDR3 spans 14 residues. Germline V CDR1 and CDR2: MGHRA, YSYEKL. Trimming cost V 6 bases and J 3 bases, with 11 bases left between them. In nucleotides, the CDR3 is TGCGCCAGCAGTCTCATCCAGGACACCGGGGAGCTGTTTTTT. Protein product: CASSLIQDTGELFF.

The chain joins TRBV18 to TRBJ1-1; unclear D gene. Germline V CDR1 and CDR2: KGHSH, LQKENI. The CDR3 has 15 residues. The ends were cut back, 0 bases at V and 5 bases at J, with 13 bases in the middle. The CDR3 sequence is CASSPPRGRRTEAFF. The DNA for the CDR3 is TGTGCCAGCTCACCACCGAGAGGGCGTCGAACTGAAGCTTTCTTT.

V is TRBV24-1 and J is TRBJ2-1; no clear D. The V gene lost 0 bases and the J gene lost 9 bases, with 11 bases spanning the gap. The germline gives CDR1 KGHDR, CDR2 SFDVKD. CDR3 length: 14 amino acids. The CDR3 spells CATSDLGVPSEQFF. CDR3 in DNA: TGTGCCACCAGTGATTTGGGGGTCCCCTCTGAGCAGTTCTTC.

As regards this clonotype: A read error may produce the germline difference seen at one junction end. The chain employs TRBV4-2 and TRBJ2-1; the D call may be TRBD1 or TRBD2 (5 bases each). CDR3 length: 14 amino acids. Looked up from germline, CDR1 is LGHNA and CDR2 is YNFKEQ. CDR3 protein: CANSPLGLRDEQFF. The CDR3 DNA reads as TGTGCCAACAGCCCCCTGGGGCTGAGGGATGAGCAGTTCTTC.

CDR3 coding DNA: TGTGCCAGCAGCTTAGGGCGGGGAGGGAATTACGAGCAGTACGTC. Its translation is CASSLGRGGNYEQYV. The chain links TRBV11-2 to TRBJ2-7; 7 nucleotides match TRBD2. Per germline, CDR1 SGHAT and CDR2 FQNNGV. Trimming at V came to 1 base and at J to 4 bases, leaving 7 bases not matched to a gene. The CDR3 length is 15 residues.

This clonotype was seen a handful of times. V usage is TRBV7-6 and J usage is TRBJ1-1; D ambiguous. This CDR3 region has 15 residues. CDR1 is SGHVS and CDR2 is FNYEAQ in the germline V gene. Trimming removed 1 base from V and 3 bases from J, with 12 bases in between. CDR3 region: CASSLVGDGDTEAFF. As DNA, the CDR3 is TGTGCCAGCAGCTTAGTAGGTGACGGTGACACTGAAGCTTTCTTT.

The genes are TRBV19 and TRBJ1-1; TRBD1 agrees at 8 bases. Trimming at V came to 6 bases and at J to 5 bases, leaving 8 bases not matched to a gene. Germline CDR1 reads LNHDA; CDR2 reads SQIVND (reference sequence). The CDR3 extends over 14 amino acids. CDR3 DNA sequence: TGTGCCAGTAGCAGAGAACAGGGGGGGACTGAAGCTTTCTTT. Residues: CASSREQGGTEAFF.

The chain has TRBV12-3 or TRBV12-4 and TRBJ1-1, with a weak D call TRBD1 (5 bases). The V end lost 6 bases, the J end lost 3 bases, and 11 bases lay between the germline ends. CDR3 size: 13 residues. The CDR3: CASRWGRDTEAFF. CDR3 bases: TGTGCCAGCAGGTGGGGCCGTGACACTGAAGCTTTCTTT.

Turning to this clonotype: The junction and the germline gene differ at one end; a read error may be behind it. The V and J genes are TRBV12-3 or TRBV12-4 and TRBJ1-1, with a possible D match to TRBD1 (6 bases). The CDR3 runs to 17 residues. The CDR3 DNA follows: TGTGCCAACAGTCATAGCGGGGGGGGCGCATCGAACACTGAAGCTTTCTTT. Translating gives CANSHSGGGASNTEAFF.

This clonotype was counted only a few times. The chain uses TRBV4-2 and TRBJ1-4; 9 positions match TRBD1. Trimming at V came to 3 bases and at J to 6 bases, leaving 8 bases not matched to a gene. Germline CDR1 LGHNA, CDR2 YNFKEQ. The CDR3 consists of 16 residues. CDR3 region: CASSHTGGQGDEKLFF. CDR3 sequence (DNA): TGTGCCAGCAGCCACACAGGGGGACAGGGCGATGAAAAACTGTTTTTT.

This clonotype has only a few counts. V usage is TRBV27 and J usage is TRBJ1-3; weak D call: TRBD1 (6 bases). Per germline, CDR1 MNHEY and CDR2 SMNVEV (reference sequence). V gave up 6 bases and J gave up 0 bases, with 15 bases separating them. This CDR3 has 16 amino acids. This chain's CDR3 is CASSPGTPSSGNTIYF. The CDR3 DNA reads TGTGCCAGCAGCCCTGGGACACCGAGCTCTGGAAACACCATATATTTT.

In this sample, this clonotype turned up a few times. The V gene is TRBV6-2 or TRBV6-3, the J gene TRBJ2-5; possible D gene TRBD2, 5 bases. Germline lookup yields CDR1 MNHEY and CDR2 SVGEGT. The CDR3 sequence is 13 residues long. V lost 2 bases to trimming and J lost 3 bases, with 7 bases between them. CDR3 amino acids: CASSYQLEETQYF. In DNA form, the CDR3 reads TGTGCCAGCAGTTACCAACTAGAAGAGACCCAGTACTTC.

A remark on this clonotype: At one end, the junction sequence differs from germline, possibly due to a read error. The chain combines TRBV6-1 with TRBJ1-1; no clear D gene. This CDR3 comprises 11 residues. The germline gives CDR1 MNHNS, CDR2 SASEGT. The CDR3 bases are TGTCCCAGCATCCAGAACACTGAAGCTTTCTTT. Protein product: CPSIQNTEAFF.

The chain links TRBV9 to TRBJ1-1; 7 positions match TRBD1. Germline V gene sequence: CDR1 SGDLS, CDR2 YYNGEE. V was clipped by 0 bases and J by 1 base; unmatched bases: 3. The CDR3 is made up of 15 amino acids. CDR3 sequence reads: CASSVGGTENTEAFF. The DNA of the CDR3 is TGTGCCAGCAGCGTAGGGGGGACAGAGAACACTGAAGCTTTCTTT.

A few counts support this clonotype. The genes are TRBV9 and TRBJ2-3; D remains unclear. CDR1 is SGDLS and CDR2 is YYNGEE in the germline V gene. The CDR3 totals 14 residues. Trimming stripped 4 bases from V and 4 bases from J, with 13 bases between. CDR3 DNA: TGTGCCAGCAGCTCCTCCACCCGATCAGATACGCAGTATTTT. The encoded protein is CASSSSTRSDTQYF. Full variable domain (missing parts from reference TRBV9 and TRBJ2-3): DSGVTQTPKHLITATGQRVTLRCSPRSGDLSVYWYQQSLDQGLQFLIQYYNGEERAKGNILERFSAQQFPDLHSELNLSSLELGDSALYFCASSSSTRSDTQYFGPGTRLTVL.

A few counts support this clonotype. The rearrangement joins TRBV2 to TRBJ2-4; 7 bases line up with TRBD1. The V gene's germline CDR1 is SNHLY and CDR2 FYNNEI. V shed 6 bases and J 3 bases; nucleotides not matched to a gene: 2. CDR3 length equals 13 residues. The CDR3 DNA follows: TGTGCCAGCAGGGGGGACAGCAAAAACATTCAGTACTTC. Its protein is CASRGDSKNIQYF. The full variable domain, rest sourced from reference TRBV2 and TRBJ2-4, is EPEVTQTPSHQVTQMGQEVILRCVPISNHLYFYWYRQILGQKVEFLVSFYNNEISEKSEIFDDQFSVERPDGSNFTLKIRSTKLEDSAMYFCASRGDSKNIQYFGAGTRLSVL.

This clonotype has a count of ten or more. This chain joins TRBV7-6 and TRBJ1-1; D might be TRBD1 (6 bases). The germline V gene has CDR1 SGHVS and CDR2 FNYEAQ. The CDR3 extends over 18 amino acids. V lost 0 bases and J lost 3, with 20 bases in between. DNA for the CDR3: TGTGCCAGCAGCTTAGCACAGGGAAGGATGGGGATGGACACTGAAGCTTTCTTT. This gives the protein CASSLAQGRMGMDTEAFF.

This clonotype was seen repeatedly, ten times or more. The chain employs TRBV7-9 and TRBJ1-1, with TRBD1 as a possible D gene (6 bases). Germline CDR1 SEHNR, CDR2 FQNEAQ (reference sequence). The V end was cut by 6 bases, the J end by 5 bases, with 16 bases between. The CDR3 totals 14 residues. CDR3: CASRGTQGRTEAFF. The CDR3 DNA reads as TGTGCCAGCAGGGGAACACAGGGACGGACTGAAGCTTTCTTT.